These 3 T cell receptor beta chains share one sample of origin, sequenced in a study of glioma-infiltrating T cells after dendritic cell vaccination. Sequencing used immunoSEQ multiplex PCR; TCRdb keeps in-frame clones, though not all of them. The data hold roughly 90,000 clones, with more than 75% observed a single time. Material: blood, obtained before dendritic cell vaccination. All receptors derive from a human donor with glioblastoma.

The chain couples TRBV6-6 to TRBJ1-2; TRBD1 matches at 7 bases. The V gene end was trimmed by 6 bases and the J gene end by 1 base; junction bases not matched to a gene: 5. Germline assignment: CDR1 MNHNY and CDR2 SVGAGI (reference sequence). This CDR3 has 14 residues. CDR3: CASRGTEHNYGYTF. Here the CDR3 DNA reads TGTGCCAGCAGAGGGACAGAGCATAACTATGGCTACACCTTC.

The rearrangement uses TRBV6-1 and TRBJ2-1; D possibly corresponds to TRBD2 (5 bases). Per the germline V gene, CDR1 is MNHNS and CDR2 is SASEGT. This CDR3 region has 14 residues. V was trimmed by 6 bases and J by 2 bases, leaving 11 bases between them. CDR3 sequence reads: CASRLEGTYNEQFF. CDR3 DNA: TGTGCCAGCAGATTAGAGGGAACCTACAATGAGCAGTTCTTC.

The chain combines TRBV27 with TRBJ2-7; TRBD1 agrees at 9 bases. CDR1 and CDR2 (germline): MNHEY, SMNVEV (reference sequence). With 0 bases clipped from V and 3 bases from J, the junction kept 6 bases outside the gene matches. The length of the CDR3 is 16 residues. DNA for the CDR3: TGTGCCAGCAGTTTATCGGGGACAGGGAATTACTACGAGCAGTACTTC. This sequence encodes CASSLSGTGNYYEQYF.